This T cell receptor beta chain was obtained from a study of blood T cell repertoires in COVID-19 (TCRdb year 2020). Some background on the complete study: The collaborator samples originated in the United States, Italy and Spain and spanned the acute and convalescent phases of COVID-19. The material from the prospective study consisted of cDNA or gDNA derived from T cells, B-cell-depleted T cells, or PBMCs. Subjects who had been exposed to COVID-19, were actively infected with it, or had recovered from it provided the deeply sampled blood TCRbeta repertoires that made up the dataset. The repertoires were made available in a free public database intended to serve as a resource for research on the immune response to SARS-CoV-2. The samples were drawn from the first 160 participants of the ongoing ImmuneRACE study and from 950 to 1,500 subjects provided by 6 global collaborators. The sample metadata nearly always contained a de-identified subject ID, COVID-19 status, age in years and sex. Where available, HLA class I and class II types were obtained from metadata supplied by the sample provider rather than from assay-based typing.

A second Seattle source provided samples from volunteer blood donors who had recovered from COVID-19. The collaborating institutions used their own protocols to collect whole blood in K2EDTA tubes. For TCRbeta analysis, collaborators shipped samples in one of three forms: frozen whole blood, isolated PBMCs, or DNA extracted from either of those sample types. CDR1 and CDR2, looked up from the germline V gene (reference sequence), are LNHNV and YYDKDF. The CDR3, from cysteine to phenylalanine, totals 15 residues. The CDR3 DNA has 45 bases and is translated from base 1. V is shortened by 0 bases, J by 5 bases, and the region joining them spans 13 bases. Study-level results and caveats: The amount of clinical and demographic metadata varied by source and participant and was provided uncurated.

TCRbeta CDR3 regions were amplified from genomic DNA by means of the immunoSEQ Assay, a bias-controlled multiplex PCR. The study's own analysis went as follows. Nucleated cell counts per sample were estimated from amplification of reference gene primers within the assay. Sequence reads were collapsed and filtered to measure the absolute abundance of every unique TCRbeta CDR3 rearrangement. For each sample, productive Simpson clonality was calculated as the square root of Simpson's diversity index over productive rearrangements. What TCRdb holds here is the immuneACCESS table cut down to in-frame rearrangements. Part of the clones is not present; checked against another copy, under half of the missing clones reflect an unresolved V gene, and the others are unexplained. That table supplies the V and J calls and clone size; D and trimming were determined from the DNA. The sample table lists more than 250,000 clones, around 87% of them with a count of one. Roughly 1.9% of the sample is in the top ten clones.

As concerns this clone: Its antigen remains unidentified. No much larger clone exists at a distance of one base, and base qualities are not known.

This chain is built from TRBV15 and TRBJ2-5; TRBD2 could be the D gene, as 5 bases match. The sequence derives from a woman aged 25 to 39 who had recovered from COVID-19. Specimen: peripheral blood. The DNA sequence is given as TGTGCCACCAGCAGAGATAACTCCGGGGAGGAGACCCAGTACTTC. Translated, this is CATSRDNSGEETQYF.